What follows are 23 T cell receptor beta chains derived from one specimen sequenced in a study of blood T cells in healthy people across ages. A J-beta primer mix and a sample-barcoded 5' primer were used in a second PCR of about 7 to 12 cycles. MiXCR, applied by TCRdb to the 5' RACE reads, yields one record per CDR3 protein. In the table there are some 880,000 distinct CDR3 sequences, approximately 35% of which are singletons. The sequencing input was blood. Receptors originate from a young man in good health.

The genes are TRBV3-1 and TRBJ1-2; 7 bases fit TRBD1. V lost 0 bases, J lost 4 bases, and 5 bases stayed unmatched. The germline gives CDR1 LGHDT, CDR2 YNNKEL (reference sequence). The CDR3 contains 15 residues. CDR3 coding DNA: TGTGCCAGCAGCCAAGATGACAGGGTAGGCTATGGCTACACCTTC. This sequence encodes CASSQDDRVGYGYTF.

The J gene is TRBJ2-5, the V gene TRBV13; 12 bases match TRBD2. Per the germline V gene, CDR1 is PRHDT and CDR2 is FYEKMQ (reference sequence). Germline trimming cut 3 bases from V and 2 bases from J; bases unmatched to any gene: 4. The length of the CDR3 is 16 residues. DNA for the CDR3: TGTGCCAGCAGCTTCGGACTAGCGGGAAAACAAGAGACCCAGTACTTC. It is translated as CASSFGLAGKQETQYF.

This sequence joins TRBV6-7 and TRBJ1-5; no clear D gene. TRBV6-7 is noted as an ORF with a role that remains uncertain. Trimming removed 0 bases from V and 2 bases from J, with 14 bases in between. The CDR3 consists of 17 residues. The CDR3 loop reads CASSYSSKGGGNQPQHF. CDR3 nucleotides: TGTGCCAGCAGTTACTCGTCTAAGGGTGGGGGCAATCAGCCCCAGCATTTT.

This clonotype has a single count. It may be a read error: a sequence one base away is much more abundant. This CDR3 is CASRENAGGGYTF. The CDR3, as DNA: TGTGCCAGCCGAGAAAATGCAGGGGGAGGCTACACCTTC. The chain uses TRBV25-1 and TRBJ1-2, with 7 bases lining up with TRBD1. This CDR3 has 13 amino acids. The germline CDR1 and CDR2 sequences are MGHDK and SYGVNS. The J segment lost 8 bases and the V segment lost 8 bases, leaving 11 bases of the junction unmatched.

The chain joins TRBV24-1 to TRBJ1-1, with D unresolved. Trimming pared 4 bases from V and 11 bases from J, leaving 13 bases between. The CDR3 is 12 residues long. Germline lookup yields CDR1 KGHDR and CDR2 SFDVKD. As DNA, the CDR3 is TGTGCCACCAGTGACCAAGGAGAGGATGCTTTCTTT. This sequence encodes CATSDQGEDAFF.

The rearrangement joins TRBV10-3 to TRBJ2-1; D is ambiguous. Germline V gene data show CDR1 as ENHRY and CDR2 as SYGVKD. CDR3 size: 17 residues. V lost 0 bases and J lost 0, with 12 bases in between. DNA of the CDR3: TGTGCCATCAGTGAGTCGACCTACCAGAGCTCCTACAATGAGCAGTTCTTC. This translates into CAISESTYQSSYNEQFF.

The rearrangement uses TRBV11-2 and TRBJ2-1; D is perhaps TRBD2 (5 bases). CDR3 length: 15 residues. V was clipped by 2 bases and J by 2 bases, with 10 bases between them. Germline V lookup: CDR1 SGHAT, CDR2 FQNNGV. The CDR3 DNA is TGTGCCAGCAGCTTACAACGGAGGCCCTACAATGAGCAGTTCTTC. It yields the protein CASSLQRRPYNEQFF.

In this sample, this clonotype turned up a few times. V and J are TRBV3-1 and TRBJ2-4; D is unresolved. This CDR3 contains 14 residues. CDR1 LGHDT and CDR2 YNNKEL come from the germline V gene (reference sequence). V lost 1 base and J 5 bases, leaving 9 bases between the germline ends. CDR3 sequence (DNA): TGTGCCAGCAGCCAAGGGCAGCTACAAAACATTCAGTACTTC. Amino acid sequence: CASSQGQLQNIQYF.

V gene TRBV7-2 combines with J gene TRBJ1-2; 7 bases fit TRBD1. Trimming took 5 bases from V and 9 from J; bases not matched to a gene: 15. CDR1 SGHTA and CDR2 FQGNSA come from the germline V gene. The CDR3 runs 15 residues. The DNA for the CDR3 is TGTGCCAGCAGCCTTAACAGGGGACGGGGGCGTCGCTACACCTTC. It specifies CASSLNRGRGRRYTF.

The chain joins TRBV28 to TRBJ2-2; 7 bases map to TRBD1. V shed 6 bases, J shed 7 bases, and the junction held 8 bases outside the gene matches. This CDR3 has 14 amino acids. Germline lookup yields CDR1 MDHEN and CDR2 SYDVKM. The CDR3 bases are TGTGCCAGCAGATCGACAGGGCGAGGCGGGGAGCTGTTTTTT. Encoded protein: CASRSTGRGGELFF.

As for this clonotype: Compared with germline, one end of the junction differs, possibly owing to a read error. The rearrangement uses TRBV12-3 or TRBV12-4 and TRBJ1-1, with no clear D. The CDR3 sequence is 14 residues long. CDR3 coding DNA: TGTGCCAGCAGTTTCGGCGCCCCGAACGCTGAAGCTTTCTTT. This codes for CASSFGAPNAEAFF.

The V call is TRBV5-1, the J call TRBJ1-1; D might be TRBD1 (5 bases). In germline, CDR1 is SGHRS, CDR2 YFSETQ. Trimming shortened V by 6 bases and J by 0 bases, and 9 bases separated the two germline ends. The CDR3 totals 13 residues. In DNA, the CDR3 is TGCGCCAGCACCCGGGACCTGAACACTGAAGCTTTCTTT. Its translation is CASTRDLNTEAFF.

This clonotype has more than one count but fewer than ten. The chain couples TRBV5-1 to TRBJ2-3, with TRBD1 as a possible D gene (5 bases). CDR1 and CDR2 (germline): SGHRS, YFSETQ. The V end was cut by 1 base, the J end by 5 bases, with 17 bases between. The CDR3 loop spans 16 amino acids. CDR3 sequence (DNA): TGCGCCAGCAGCTTGAACGCAGGGATGTGGGGAGATACGCAGTATTTT. Translating it yields CASSLNAGMWGDTQYF.

This clonotype showed up just a few times. The V call is TRBV29-1, the J call TRBJ2-3; TRBD2 agrees at 12 bases. Germline loops: CDR1 SQVTM, CDR2 ANQGSEA. This CDR3 comprises 14 residues. The J segment lost 6 bases and the V segment lost 6 bases, leaving 7 bases of the junction unmatched. CDR3 in DNA: TGCAGCGTACCGCTAGCGGGGGGGCCCGATACGCAGTATTTT. Protein: CSVPLAGGPDTQYF.

As for this clonotype: With a much larger clone just one base away, this may be a read error. This chain links TRBV20-1 with TRBJ2-3, with unresolved D. CDR3 length: 15 residues. Looked up from germline, CDR1 is DFQATT and CDR2 is SNEGSKA (reference sequence). Trimming cost V 3 bases and J 8 bases, with 21 bases left between them. CDR3 in amino acids: CSASTTAPKVATQYF. The CDR3 DNA reads TGCAGTGCTAGTACCACGGCCCCGAAAGTGGCTACGCAGTATTTT.

V and J are TRBV20-1 and TRBJ1-1, with 9 bases matching TRBD1. Looked up from germline, CDR1 is DFQATT and CDR2 is SNEGSKA (reference sequence). With V trimmed by 4 bases and J by 6 bases, 6 bases remained unmatched. There are 13 residues in the CDR3. The CDR3 DNA is TGCAGTGCTATAGAGACAGGGGGAGCTGAAGCTTTCTTT. It codes for CSAIETGGAEAFF.

This clonotype was seen a few times. For the CDR3, the DNA is TGCAGCGTGCCCGTCGGGGAGACCCAGTACTTC. It translates to CSVPVGETQYF. This chain uses TRBV29-1 with TRBJ2-5; D is unclear. V dropped 6 bases and J dropped 5 bases, with 10 bases sitting between them. CDR3 length: 11 amino acids. Germline CDR1 SQVTM, CDR2 ANQGSEA.

Regarding this clonotype: Relative to the germline gene, one junction end is altered; a read error may explain this. The J gene is TRBJ2-1, the V gene TRBV12-3 or TRBV12-4, with 12 bases fitting TRBD2. The CDR3 length is 15 residues. CDR3 nucleotides: TGTGCCAGCAGCTGGACTAGCGGGAACGACAATGGGCAGTTCTTC. Translating it yields CASSWTSGNDNGQFF.

This chain joins TRBV3-1 and TRBJ2-1; D is unresolved. The CDR3 is made up of 12 amino acids. V was clipped by 1 base and J by 5 bases, with 3 bases between them. Germline values: CDR1 LGHDT, CDR2 YNNKEL (reference sequence). The CDR3 is CASSQGHNEQFF. CDR3 bases: TGTGCCAGCAGCCAAGGTCACAATGAGCAGTTCTTC.

V is TRBV29-1 and J is TRBJ2-1, with TRBD1 matching over 8 bases. V was pared by 6 bases and J by 6 bases, with 7 bases of the junction left unmatched. The length of the CDR3 is 13 residues. Germline loops: CDR1 SQVTM, CDR2 ANQGSEA. CDR3 in amino acids: CSVRTGSGNEQFF. Written as DNA, the CDR3 is TGCAGCGTCCGGACAGGGAGTGGCAATGAGCAGTTCTTC.

The chain recombines TRBV27 with TRBJ1-3; D may be TRBD1 (5 bases). The V gene's germline CDR1 is MNHEY and CDR2 SMNVEV (reference sequence). The CDR3 covers 14 residues. V was cut by 2 bases and J by 6 bases, with 11 bases left in between. This CDR3 reads CASSLEFGANTIYF. In DNA, the CDR3 is TGTGCCAGCAGTTTAGAATTTGGGGCAAACACCATATATTTT.

This clonotype has just a few counts. This chain joins TRBV4-3 and TRBJ1-1; D not certain. V lost 0 bases and J lost 4, with 6 bases in between. This CDR3 comprises 13 residues. Germline loops: CDR1 LGHNA, CDR2 YSLEER. The CDR3 DNA reads as TGCGCCAGCAGCCAAGATATAAGCACTGAAGCTTTCTTT. Translating it yields CASSQDISTEAFF.

The chain has TRBV30 and TRBJ1-1; the D gene is possibly TRBD1 (6 bases). The ends were cut back, 0 bases at V and 2 bases at J, with 13 bases in the middle. CDR1 is GTSNPN and CDR2 is SVGIG in the germline V gene (reference sequence). The CDR3 is made up of 15 amino acids. The CDR3 DNA follows: TGTGCCTGGAGTGTACAACGGACAGCCAACACTGAAGCTTTCTTT. The encoded protein is CAWSVQRTANTEAFF. Complete variable domain (other parts from reference TRBV30 and TRBJ1-1): SQTIHQWPATLVQPVGSPLSLECTVEGTSNPNLYWYRQAAGRGLQLLFYSVGIGQISSEVPQNLSASRPQDRQFILSSKKLLLSDSGFYLCAWSVQRTANTEAFFGQGTRLTVV.